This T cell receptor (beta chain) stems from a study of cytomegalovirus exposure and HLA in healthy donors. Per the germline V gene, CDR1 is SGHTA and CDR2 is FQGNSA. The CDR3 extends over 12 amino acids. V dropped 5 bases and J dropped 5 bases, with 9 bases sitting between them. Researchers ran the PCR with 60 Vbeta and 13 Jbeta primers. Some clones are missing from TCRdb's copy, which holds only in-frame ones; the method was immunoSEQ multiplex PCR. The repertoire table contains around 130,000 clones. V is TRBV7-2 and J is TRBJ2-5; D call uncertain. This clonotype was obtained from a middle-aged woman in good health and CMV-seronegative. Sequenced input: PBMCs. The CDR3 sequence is CASSPEAETQYF. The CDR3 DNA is TGTGCCAGCAGCCCTGAGGCGGAGACCCAGTACTTC.